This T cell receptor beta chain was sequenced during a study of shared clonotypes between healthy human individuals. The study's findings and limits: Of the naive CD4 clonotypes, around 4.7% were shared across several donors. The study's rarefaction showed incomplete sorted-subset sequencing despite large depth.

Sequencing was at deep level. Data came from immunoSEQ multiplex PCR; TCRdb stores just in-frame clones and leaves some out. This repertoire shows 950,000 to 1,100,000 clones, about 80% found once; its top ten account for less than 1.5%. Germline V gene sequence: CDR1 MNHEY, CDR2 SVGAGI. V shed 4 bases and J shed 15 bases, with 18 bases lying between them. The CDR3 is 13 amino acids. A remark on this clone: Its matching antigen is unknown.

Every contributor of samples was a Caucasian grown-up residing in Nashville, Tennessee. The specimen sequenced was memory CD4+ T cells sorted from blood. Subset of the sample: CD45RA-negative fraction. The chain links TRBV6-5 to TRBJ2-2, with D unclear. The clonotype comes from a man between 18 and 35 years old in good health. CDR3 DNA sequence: TGTGCCAGCAGTTCCCCCGGGTCCCCAAGAATGTTTTTT. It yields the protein CASSSPGSPRMFF.